This T cell receptor beta chain was captured in a study of cytotoxic CD8 clonotypes in ibrutinib-treated CLL. The germline CDR1 and CDR2 sequences are MNHEY and SMNVEV (reference sequence). The CDR3 has 12 amino acids. V gave up 5 bases and J gave up 8 bases, with 10 bases separating them. Approximately 2 micrograms of genomic DNA (from cryopreserved PBMCs) were used for TCR beta libraries. Whole-study findings and limits: Age-matched healthy donor levels were exceeded by baseline clonality, which tracked circulating CD8+ T-cell counts. Few clonotypes were public, and these shrank or held steady under treatment. Clonality, elevated at ibrutinib response, dropped back toward baseline at progression.

The data were produced by immunoSEQ multiplex PCR, yet TCRdb's version contains in-frame clones alone and is incomplete. Here the sample spans about 25,000 clones, 60% to 80% being singletons. About this clone itself: The antigen remains undetermined.

V usage is TRBV27 and J usage is TRBJ2-1; D is tentatively TRBD1 or TRBD2 (5 bases each). The receptor comes from a human donor with chronic lymphocytic leukemia. Material: PBMCs, obtained at disease progression, from a patient treated with ibrutinib. The DNA for the CDR3 is TGTGCCAGCAGTCCTGGGGGTGATGAGCAGTTCTTC. Protein product: CASSPGGDEQFF.